This T cell receptor (beta chain) was documented in a study of blood T cells in healthy people across ages. The sample holds a few counts of this clonotype. Its antigen remains unknown. Looked up from germline, CDR1 is MNHEY and CDR2 is SVGEGT. This CDR3 comprises 15 residues. The V and J ends lost 4 bases and 3 bases, in that order; junction bases with no gene match: 8. Combining a sample-barcoded 5' primer with a J-beta primer mix, a second PCR ran for about 6 to 11 cycles. Each cDNA molecule carried a tag from a template-switch adaptor that contained 12 random nucleotides. All samples gave at least 2.5 million CDR3-containing paired-end reads. TCRdb processed the 5' RACE reads anew with MiXCR; each CDR3 protein has one entry. The sample shows fewer than 1 million distinct CDR3 sequences, approximately 44% of them seen only once. Study-wide results and caveats: It was not known whether donors were CMV positive (a possible confounder of expanded clonotype changes). Naive CD4+ cells and diversity were both higher in long-lived donors than in aged donors.

Sequenced input: blood. The receptor was isolated from a man between 60 and 75 years old in good health. V gene TRBV6-2 or TRBV6-3 combines with J gene TRBJ2-7, with 8 nucleotides matching TRBD1. DNA for the CDR3: TGTGCCAGCAGTTCCCCGGACAGGGTAGGCTACGAGCAGTACTTC. This translates into CASSSPDRVGYEQYF.